This T cell receptor (beta chain) comes out of a study of Graves' ophthalmopathy and Graves' hyperthyroidism. This clonotype appeared many times. CDR3 length: 15 residues. V lost 3 bases, J lost 4 bases, and 9 bases stayed unmatched. Germline V gives CDR1 MNHEY, CDR2 SMNVEV (reference sequence). CDR3 regions of TCR beta were amplified from RNA transcripts. Second-round multiplex PCR came after a first-round RT-PCR that employed HTBI primers. TCRdb re-derived calls from the multiplex PCR reads in MiXCR, one entry per CDR3 protein. The sample includes around 1.1 million distinct CDR3 sequences, 35% to 40% of them seen just once. Thyroid ultrasound, orbital computed tomography, TRAb, serum thyroxine and clinical symptoms formed the basis of diagnosis.

The TCR was taken from an adult man with Graves' hyperthyroidism. The chain recombines TRBV27 with TRBJ2-7, with TRBD1 identical over 7 bases. Source material: peripheral blood or thyroid tissue (not recorded which). The chain's CDR3 is CASSLRQGFGYEQYF. CDR3 in DNA: TGTGCCAGCAGTTTGAGACAGGGATTCGGATACGAGCAGTACTTC.